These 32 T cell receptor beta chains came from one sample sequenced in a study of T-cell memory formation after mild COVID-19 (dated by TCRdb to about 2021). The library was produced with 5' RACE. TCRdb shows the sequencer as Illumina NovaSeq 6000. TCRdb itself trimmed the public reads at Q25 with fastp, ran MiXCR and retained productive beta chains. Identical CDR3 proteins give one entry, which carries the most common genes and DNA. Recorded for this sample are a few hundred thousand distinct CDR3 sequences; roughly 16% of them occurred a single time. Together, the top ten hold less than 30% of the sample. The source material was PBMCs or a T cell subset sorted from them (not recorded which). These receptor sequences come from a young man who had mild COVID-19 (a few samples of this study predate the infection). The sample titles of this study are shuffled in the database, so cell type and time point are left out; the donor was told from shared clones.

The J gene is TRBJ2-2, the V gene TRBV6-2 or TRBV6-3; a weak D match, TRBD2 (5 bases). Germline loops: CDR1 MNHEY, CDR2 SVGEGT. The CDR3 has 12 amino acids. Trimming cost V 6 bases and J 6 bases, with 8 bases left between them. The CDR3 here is CASRRGPGELFF. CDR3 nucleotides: TGTGCCAGCAGACGGGGTCCCGGGGAGCTGTTTTTT.

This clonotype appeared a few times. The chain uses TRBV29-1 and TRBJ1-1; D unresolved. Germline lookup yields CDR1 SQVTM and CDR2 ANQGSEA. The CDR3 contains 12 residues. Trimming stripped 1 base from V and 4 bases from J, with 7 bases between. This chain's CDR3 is CSVEGRVTEAFF. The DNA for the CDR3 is TGCAGCGTTGAAGGGAGAGTCACTGAAGCTTTCTTT.

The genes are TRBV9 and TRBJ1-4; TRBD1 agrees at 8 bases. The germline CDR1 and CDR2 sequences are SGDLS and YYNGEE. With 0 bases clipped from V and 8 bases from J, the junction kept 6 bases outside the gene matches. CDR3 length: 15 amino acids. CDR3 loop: CASSVGGTGVEKLFF. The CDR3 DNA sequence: TGTGCCAGCAGCGTAGGCGGGACAGGTGTCGAAAAACTGTTTTTT.

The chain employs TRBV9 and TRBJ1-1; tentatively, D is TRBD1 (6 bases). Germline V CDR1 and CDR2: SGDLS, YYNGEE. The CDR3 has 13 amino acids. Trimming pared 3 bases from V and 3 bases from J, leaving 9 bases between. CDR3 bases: TGTGCCAGCAGCGCCTGGACAGACACTGAAGCTTTCTTT. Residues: CASSAWTDTEAFF.

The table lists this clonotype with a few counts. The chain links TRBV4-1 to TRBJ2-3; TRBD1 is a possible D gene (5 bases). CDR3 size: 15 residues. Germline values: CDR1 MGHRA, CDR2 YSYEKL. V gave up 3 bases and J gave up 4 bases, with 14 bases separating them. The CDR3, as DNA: TGCGCCAGCAGCCAGGGATCAGGGATAGCAGATACGCAGTATTTT. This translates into CASSQGSGIADTQYF.

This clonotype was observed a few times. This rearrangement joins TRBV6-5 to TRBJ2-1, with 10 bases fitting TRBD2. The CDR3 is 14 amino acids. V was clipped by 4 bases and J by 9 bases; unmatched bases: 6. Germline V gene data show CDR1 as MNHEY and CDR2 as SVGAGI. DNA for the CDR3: TGTGCCAGCAGTTTCCGGACTAGCGGTGGTGAGCAGTTCTTC. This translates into CASSFRTSGGEQFF.

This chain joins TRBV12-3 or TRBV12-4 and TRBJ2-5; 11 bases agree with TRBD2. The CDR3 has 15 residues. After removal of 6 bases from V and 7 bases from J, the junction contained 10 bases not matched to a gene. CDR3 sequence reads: CASSRLAGGKGTQYF. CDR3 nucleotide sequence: TGTGCCAGCAGCCGCCTAGCGGGGGGAAAGGGGACCCAGTACTTC.

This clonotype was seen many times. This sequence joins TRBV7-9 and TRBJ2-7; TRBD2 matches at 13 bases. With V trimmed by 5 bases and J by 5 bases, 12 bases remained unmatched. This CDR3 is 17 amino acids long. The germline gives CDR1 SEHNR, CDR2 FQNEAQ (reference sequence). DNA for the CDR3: TGTGCCAGCAGCCGTTCCGGGACTAGCGGGACTATGGACGAGCAGTACGTC. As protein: CASSRSGTSGTMDEQYV.

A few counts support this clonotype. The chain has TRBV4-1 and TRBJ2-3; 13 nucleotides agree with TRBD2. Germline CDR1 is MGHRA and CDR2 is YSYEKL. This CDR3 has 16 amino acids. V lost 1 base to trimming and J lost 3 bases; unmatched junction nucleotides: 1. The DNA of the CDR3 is TGCGCCAGCAGCCAAGCGACTAGCGGGGGGACAGATACGCAGTATTTT. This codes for CASSQATSGGTDTQYF.

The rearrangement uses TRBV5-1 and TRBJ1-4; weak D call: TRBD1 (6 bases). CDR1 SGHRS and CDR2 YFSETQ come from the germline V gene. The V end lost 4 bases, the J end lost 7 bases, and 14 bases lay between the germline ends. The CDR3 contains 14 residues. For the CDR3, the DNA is TGCGCCAGCAGCACGGACAGTTCCACTGAAAAACTGTTTTTT. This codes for CASSTDSSTEKLFF.

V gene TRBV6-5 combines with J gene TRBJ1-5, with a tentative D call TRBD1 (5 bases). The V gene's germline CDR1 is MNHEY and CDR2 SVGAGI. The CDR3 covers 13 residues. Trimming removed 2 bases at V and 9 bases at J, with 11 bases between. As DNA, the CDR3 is TGTGCCAGCAGTTACAAGAGTGGGGGGCCCCAGCATTTT. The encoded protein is CASSYKSGGPQHF.

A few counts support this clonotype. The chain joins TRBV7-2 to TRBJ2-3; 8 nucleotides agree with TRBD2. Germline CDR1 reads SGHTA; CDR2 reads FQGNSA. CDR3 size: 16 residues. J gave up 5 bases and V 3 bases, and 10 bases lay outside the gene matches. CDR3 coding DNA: TGTGCCAGCAGCTTCGAGCGGGGGAGGGGAATAGATACGCAGTATTTT. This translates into CASSFERGRGIDTQYF. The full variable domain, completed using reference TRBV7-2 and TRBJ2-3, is GAGVSQSPSNKVTEKGKDVELRCDPISGHTALYWYRQSLGQGLEFLIYFQGNSAPDKSGLPSDRFSAERTGGSVSTLTIQRTQQEDSAVYLCASSFERGRGIDTQYFGPGTRLTVL.

Here the CDR3 reads CASSQDLFGGPDTQYF. CDR3 bases: TGCGCCAGCAGCCAAGATCTATTCGGGGGACCAGATACGCAGTATTTT. The genes are TRBV4-1 and TRBJ2-3; TRBD2 might be the D (6 bases). CDR3 length: 16 amino acids. V was clipped by 0 bases and J by 4 bases, with 14 bases between them. From germline, CDR1 is MGHRA and CDR2 YSYEKL.

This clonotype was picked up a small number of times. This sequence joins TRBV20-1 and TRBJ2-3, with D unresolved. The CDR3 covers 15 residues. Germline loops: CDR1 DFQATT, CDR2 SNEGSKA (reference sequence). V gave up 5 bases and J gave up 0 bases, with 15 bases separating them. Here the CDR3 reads CSAPKTRTSTDTQYF. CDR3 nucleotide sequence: TGCAGTGCTCCTAAGACACGAACTAGCACAGATACGCAGTATTTT.

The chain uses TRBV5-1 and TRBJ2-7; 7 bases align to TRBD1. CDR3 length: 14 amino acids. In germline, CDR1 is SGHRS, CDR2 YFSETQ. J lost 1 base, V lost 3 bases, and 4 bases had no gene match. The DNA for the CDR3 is TGCGCCAGCAGCTGGGACAGTACTTCCTACGAGCAGTACTTC. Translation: CASSWDSTSYEQYF.

The CDR3 region has the DNA TGTGCCAGCAGCTTAGCTGCCCAGGGGGGCACAGATACGCAGTATTTT. Amino acid sequence: CASSLAAQGGTDTQYF. The gene calls are TRBV7-2 and TRBJ2-3, with 7 bases lining up with TRBD1. This CDR3 region has 16 residues. The germline CDR1 and CDR2 sequences are SGHTA and FQGNSA. V was clipped by 0 bases and J by 1 base; unmatched bases: 4.

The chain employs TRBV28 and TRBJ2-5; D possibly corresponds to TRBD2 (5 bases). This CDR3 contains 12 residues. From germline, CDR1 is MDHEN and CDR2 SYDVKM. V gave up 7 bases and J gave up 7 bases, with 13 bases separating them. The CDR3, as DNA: TGTGCCAGCACGGTAGCGTTGGGGACCCAGTACTTC. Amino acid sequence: CASTVALGTQYF. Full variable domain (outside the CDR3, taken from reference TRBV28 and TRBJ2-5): DVKVTQSSRYLVKRTGEKVFLECVQDMDHENMFWYRQDPGLGLRLIYFSYDVKMKEKGDIPEGYSVSREKKERFSLILESASTNQTSMYLCASTVALGTQYFGPGTRLLVL.

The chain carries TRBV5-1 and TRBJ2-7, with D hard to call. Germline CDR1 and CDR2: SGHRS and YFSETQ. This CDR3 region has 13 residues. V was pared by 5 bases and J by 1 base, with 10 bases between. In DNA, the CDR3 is TGCGCCAGCAGGCGGACGGAATCCTACGAGCAGTACTTC. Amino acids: CASRRTESYEQYF.

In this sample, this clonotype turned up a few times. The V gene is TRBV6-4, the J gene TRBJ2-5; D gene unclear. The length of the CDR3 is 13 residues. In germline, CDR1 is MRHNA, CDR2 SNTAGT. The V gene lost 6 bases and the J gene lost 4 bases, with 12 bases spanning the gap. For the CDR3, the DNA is TGTGCCAGCAGCGGAGAGGAAGGAGAGACCCAGTACTTC. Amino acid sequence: CASSGEEGETQYF.

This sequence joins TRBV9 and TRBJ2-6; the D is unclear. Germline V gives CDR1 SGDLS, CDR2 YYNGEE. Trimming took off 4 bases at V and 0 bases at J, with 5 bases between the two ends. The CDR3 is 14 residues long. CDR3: CASSRHSGANVLTF. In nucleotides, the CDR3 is TGTGCCAGCAGCAGACACTCTGGGGCCAACGTCCTGACTTTC.

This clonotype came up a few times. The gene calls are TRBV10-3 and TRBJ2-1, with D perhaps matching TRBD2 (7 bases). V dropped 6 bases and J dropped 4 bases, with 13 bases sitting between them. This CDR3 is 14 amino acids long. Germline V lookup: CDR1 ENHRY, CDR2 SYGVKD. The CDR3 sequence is CAISAGAKYNEQFF. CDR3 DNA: TGTGCCATCAGCGCGGGGGCCAAATACAATGAGCAGTTCTTC.

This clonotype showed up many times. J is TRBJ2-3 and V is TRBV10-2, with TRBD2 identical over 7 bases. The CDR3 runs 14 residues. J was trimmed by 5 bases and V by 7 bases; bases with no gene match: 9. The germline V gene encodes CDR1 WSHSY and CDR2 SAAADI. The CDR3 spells CASKGDAGVDTQYF. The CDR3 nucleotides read TGCGCCAGCAAAGGGGATGCGGGGGTAGATACGCAGTATTTT.

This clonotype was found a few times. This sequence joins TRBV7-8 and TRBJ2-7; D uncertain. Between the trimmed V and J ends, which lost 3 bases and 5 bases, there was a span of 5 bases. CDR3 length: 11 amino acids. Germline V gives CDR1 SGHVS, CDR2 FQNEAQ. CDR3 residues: CASSFRNEQYV. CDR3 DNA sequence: TGTGCCAGCAGCTTCAGGAACGAGCAGTACGTC.

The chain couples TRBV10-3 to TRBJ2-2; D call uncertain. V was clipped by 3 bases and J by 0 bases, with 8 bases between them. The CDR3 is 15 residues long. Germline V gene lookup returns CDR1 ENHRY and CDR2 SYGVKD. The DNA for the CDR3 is TGTGCCATCAGTGAAGAAACCCCGAACACCGGGGAGCTGTTTTTT. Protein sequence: CAISEETPNTGELFF.

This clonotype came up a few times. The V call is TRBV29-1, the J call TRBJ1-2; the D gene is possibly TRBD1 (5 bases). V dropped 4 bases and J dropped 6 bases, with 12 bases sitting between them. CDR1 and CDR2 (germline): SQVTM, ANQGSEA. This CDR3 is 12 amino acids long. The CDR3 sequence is CSVGLSGNGYTF. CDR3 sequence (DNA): TGCAGCGTTGGATTATCAGGGAATGGCTACACCTTC.

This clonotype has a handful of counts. The CDR3 DNA reads TGTGCCAGCACCCAATTCATGAACACTGAAGCTTTCTTT. Amino acids: CASTQFMNTEAFF. The chain has TRBV6-6 and TRBJ1-1; unclear D gene. Trimming shortened V by 7 bases and J by 0 bases, and 9 bases separated the two germline ends. The CDR3 covers 13 residues. Germline loops: CDR1 MNHNY, CDR2 SVGAGI (reference sequence).

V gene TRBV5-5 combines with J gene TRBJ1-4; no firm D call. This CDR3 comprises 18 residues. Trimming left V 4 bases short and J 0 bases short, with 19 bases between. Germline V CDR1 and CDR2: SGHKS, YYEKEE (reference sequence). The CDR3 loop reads CASSPATLTITTNEKLFF. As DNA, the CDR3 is TGTGCCAGCAGCCCTGCGACTCTGACCATTACAACTAATGAAAAACTGTTTTTT.

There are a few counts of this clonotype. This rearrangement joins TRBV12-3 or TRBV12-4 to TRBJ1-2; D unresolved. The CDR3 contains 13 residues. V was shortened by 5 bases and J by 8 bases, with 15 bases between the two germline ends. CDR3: CASSSGRARGYTF. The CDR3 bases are TGTGCCAGCAGTAGCGGTAGGGCCCGCGGCTACACCTTC.

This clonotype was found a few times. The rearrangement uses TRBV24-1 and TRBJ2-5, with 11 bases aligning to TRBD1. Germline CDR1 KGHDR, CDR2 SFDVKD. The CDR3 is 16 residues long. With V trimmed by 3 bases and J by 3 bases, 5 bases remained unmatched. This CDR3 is CATSDEPGQGEETQYF. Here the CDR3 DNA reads TGTGCCACCAGTGATGAACCGGGACAGGGGGAAGAGACCCAGTACTTC.

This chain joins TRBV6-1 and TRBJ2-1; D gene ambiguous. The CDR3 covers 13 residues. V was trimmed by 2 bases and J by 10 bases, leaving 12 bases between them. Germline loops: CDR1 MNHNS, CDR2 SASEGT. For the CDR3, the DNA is TGTGCCAGCAGTGAAAACCTGCACAGAGAGCAGTTCTTC. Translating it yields CASSENLHREQFF.

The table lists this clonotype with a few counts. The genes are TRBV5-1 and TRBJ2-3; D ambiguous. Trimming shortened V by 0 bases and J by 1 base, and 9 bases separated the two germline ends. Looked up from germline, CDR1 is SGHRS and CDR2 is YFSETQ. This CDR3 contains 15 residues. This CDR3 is CASSLVPLGTDTQYF. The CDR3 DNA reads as TGCGCCAGCAGCTTGGTACCCCTAGGCACAGATACGCAGTATTTT.

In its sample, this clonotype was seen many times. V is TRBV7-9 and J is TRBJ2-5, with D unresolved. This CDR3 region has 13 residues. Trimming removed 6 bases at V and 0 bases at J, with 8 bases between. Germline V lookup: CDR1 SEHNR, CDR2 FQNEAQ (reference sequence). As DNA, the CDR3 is TGTGCCAGCAGGCGTACCGACCAAGAGACCCAGTACTTC. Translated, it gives CASRRTDQETQYF. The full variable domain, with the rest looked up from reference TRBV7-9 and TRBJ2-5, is DTGVSQNPRHKITKRGQNVTFRCDPISEHNRLYWYRQTLGQGPEFLTYFQNEAQLEKSRLLSDRFSAERPKGSFSTLEIQRTEQGDSAMYLCASRRTDQETQYFGPGTRLLVL.